These T cell receptor beta chains were read from a single sample in a study of spatial heterogeneity in lung cancer. TCRdb itself ran the 5' RACE reads through MiXCR, one entry per CDR3 protein. The profile shows 3,200 or so distinct CDR3 sequences, 10% to 15% of them singletons. The specimen was lung tumor tissue, collected at surgery. The receptors derive from a male donor with early-stage non-small cell lung cancer. Both conserved end residues are part of each CDR3. A D gene is named only where the DNA matches it firmly.

TRBJ2-7,TRBV18,TRBD1,CASSPPEQGAGEQYF
TRBJ1-5,TRBV12-3/TRBV12-4,TRBD1,CASSRARGTGGDQPQHF
TRBJ2-3,TRBV14,NA,CASSRWGGRGTDTQYF
TRBJ2-1,TRBV27,NA,CASSLYPGWNNEQFF
TRBJ2-5,TRBV3-1,TRBD2,CASSPPGLAPETQYF
TRBJ2-6,TRBV6-2/TRBV6-3,NA,CASSYDSSGANVLTF
TRBJ2-7,TRBV4-3,NA,CASSPGISYEQYF
TRBJ1-5,TRBV6-1,TRBD1,CASSLRTGAAAVQPQHF
TRBJ1-2,TRBV7-9,NA,CASSPDGFYGYTF
TRBJ2-1,TRBV5-8,TRBD2,CASELNRPDRLAGGSYNEQFF
TRBJ1-1,TRBV7-9,NA,CATQLGGGNTEAFF
TRBJ2-1,TRBV7-3,NA,CASSLNPYRGRSNEQFF
TRBJ1-2,TRBV9,NA,CASRHYGGNYGYTF
TRBJ2-3,TRBV5-1,TRBD2,CASSLAPPSGGTTSTDTQYF
TRBJ2-3,TRBV7-9,TRBD2,CATQQAGATDTQYF
TRBJ1-1,TRBV21-1,NA,CASCKRRGRRTEAFF
TRBJ1-1,TRBV3-1,NA,CASSQDGTAEAFF